This section outlines one T cell receptor beta chain sequence together with its context. The antigen remains unidentified. What was amplified from RNA transcripts were TCR beta CDR3 regions. First-round RT-PCR of the TCR CDR3 relied on the HTBI primer set. TCRdb redid the calling of the multiplex PCR reads with MiXCR, one entry per CDR3 protein. The sample carries approximately 370,000 distinct CDR3 sequences, just under 15% recorded once. Germline V gene data show CDR1 as SEHNR and CDR2 as FQNEAQ (reference sequence). Trimming took off 5 bases at V and 10 bases at J, with 24 bases between the two ends. The CDR3 extends over 16 amino acids. These data originate in a study of T cells in Graves' hyperthyroidism and ophthalmopathy. Hyperthyroidism patients were newly diagnosed, had disease duration under 2 months, and were aged 18 to 65 years. 10 ml of fresh peripheral blood supplied the PBMCs. The study's findings and limits: Ophthalmopathy onset followed model prediction by a median roughly 6 months. In the blood, most expanded thyroid clonotypes above 0.001 appeared as well.

The sample consisted of blood. The chain joins TRBV7-9 to TRBJ2-1; D assignment may be TRBD1 or TRBD2 (6 bases each). This sequence was found in a woman aged 30 to 39 with Graves' hyperthyroidism. CDR3 residues: CASSPDRTTSNSEQFF. In DNA form, the CDR3 reads TGTGCCAGCAGCCCCGACAGGACCACTAGCAATAGCGAGCAGTTCTTC.